The rows below give T cell receptor beta chains drawn from one sample of a study of cytomegalovirus exposure and HLA in healthy donors. Sequencing was performed with immunoSEQ multiplex PCR; in TCRdb, only in-frame clones are kept and a portion is missing. The sample yields about 97,000 clones, approximately 75% seen once. The specimen was PBMCs. Source of these receptors: a woman aged 40 to 49 in good health and CMV-seronegative. The conserved cysteine and the conserved F or W are not part of the CDR3 here. A D gene is named only where the DNA matches it firmly. Clone size is shown for a subset of rows, as once, few, many or a class of expanded clone.

>-|-|TRBJ1-6|TRBV30
AWRSGWDSPLH
>once|-|TRBJ2-7|TRBV27
ASSSTDREY
>-|TRBD2|TRBJ2-2|TRBV6-5
ASGRGKNTGELF
>few|-|TRBJ2-1|TRBV11-3
ASSLSGYEQF
>-|TRBD1|TRBJ2-7|TRBV7-9
ASGTGSDEQY
>-|-|TRBJ2-3|TRBV10-3
AIAPGSTDMQY
>-|TRBD2|TRBJ2-1|TRBV10-3
AISVLAGEWNEQF
>-|TRBD2|TRBJ2-2|TRBV7-7
ASSLGASGSTNTGELF
>-|TRBD1|TRBJ1-3|TRBV7-9
ASSSVGTVTGNTIY
>few|-|TRBJ2-7|TRBV14
ASSPRQDPYEQY
>-|TRBD2|TRBJ2-7|TRBV5-1
ASSLGTSGRNYEQY
>once|-|TRBJ2-5|TRBV6-5
ASREVAAQY
>once|TRBD2|TRBJ2-7|TRBV11-3
ASSLRAGGHEQY
>few|TRBD1|TRBJ1-4|TRBV18
ASSPTRQGNEKLF
>-|TRBD2|TRBJ2-1|TRBV5-1
ASILVGGRVDNEQF
>-|TRBD2|TRBJ2-1|TRBV19
ASSSGRAYNEQF
>-|-|TRBJ1-2|TRBV30
AWSVPGRGYT
>once|-|TRBJ2-7|TRBV2
ASRGSYRGYEQY
>once|TRBD1|TRBJ2-3|TRBV19
ASSSRKQGGTDTQY
>-|-|TRBJ2-7|TRBV7-2
ASSLGSGSYEQY
>-|TRBD1|TRBJ1-2|TRBV18
ASSPARQGHGYT
>-|TRBD1|TRBJ2-2|TRBV10-3
AISVSGQGGGELF
>once|TRBD2|TRBJ2-1|TRBV9
ASSTGTSSSNEQF
>-|-|TRBJ2-7|TRBV10-3
AISEEVSFRYEQY
>-|TRBD2|TRBJ2-1|TRBV7-2
ASSPPGGSYEQF
>-|-|TRBJ1-4|TRBV27
ASSFGQFNEKLF
>-|-|TRBJ1-5|TRBV27
ASSFTAGPGGIQPQH
>-|TRBD1|TRBJ1-2|TRBV7-9
ASSSQGQGIGYT
>-|-|TRBJ1-2|TRBV15
ATSRGKELSGYGYT
>-|TRBD2|TRBJ2-1|TRBV19
ASSIDGTSVDEQF
>-|-|TRBJ1-5|TRBV14
ASSQTGTPDQPQH
>-|TRBD2|TRBJ2-3|TRBV19
ASSGTSSTDTQY
>-|TRBD1|TRBJ1-4|TRBV4-2
ASSQGTGLNEKLF
>-|TRBD2|TRBJ2-1|TRBV6-1
ASSIAGGVYNEQF
>once|-|TRBJ1-2|TRBV5-1
ASSPDSAYGYT
>-|TRBD2|TRBJ2-3|TRBV27
ASSPLRTSGPSTDTQY
>-|-|TRBJ1-1|TRBV5-1
ASSGLQGGNTEAF
>-|TRBD1|TRBJ1-5|TRBV7-7
ASSLGQGSNQPQH
>-|-|TRBJ1-6|TRBV6-5
ASSTGRRDSPLH
>-|TRBD2|TRBJ2-7|TRBV18
ASSLRLADYEQY
>-|-|TRBJ2-7|TRBV14
ASSQTLAAYEQY